The 10 T cell receptor beta chains reported below all come from one sample, sequenced in a study of OX40 agonist ivuxolimab in advanced cancers. Sequencing was performed with immunoSEQ multiplex PCR; in TCRdb, only in-frame clones are kept and a portion is missing. The data show more than 80,000 clones, 75% to 95% seen once. This specimen consisted of CD4+ or CD8+ T cells sorted from blood, obtained in a trial of the OX40 agonist ivuxolimab. These receptors all stem from an adult with an advanced solid tumor such as melanoma, head and neck, liver or kidney cancer.

This chain links TRBV6-5 with TRBJ2-7; 12 bases map to TRBD2. The CDR3 contains 16 residues. CDR1 and CDR2 from the germline V gene are MNHEY and SVGAGI. V gave up 3 bases and J gave up 3 bases; unmatched junction bases: 6. CDR3 coding DNA: TGTGCCAGCAGTTATTTTGGACTAGCGGGAAGCTACGAGCAGTACTTC. Protein product: CASSYFGLAGSYEQYF.

The chain links TRBV7-8 to TRBJ2-1, with D tentatively TRBD2 (6 bases). Trimming took off 2 bases at V and 0 bases at J, with 23 bases between the two ends. This CDR3 has 20 residues. CDR1 is SGHVS and CDR2 is FQNEAQ in the germline V gene. In DNA form, the CDR3 reads TGTGCCAGCAGCTTACCGCGGGATCCGAAAAATACCAACTCCTACAATGAGCAGTTCTTC. Translation gives CASSLPRDPKNTNSYNEQFF.

The chain couples TRBV27 to TRBJ1-1, with D uncertain. Looked up from germline, CDR1 is MNHEY and CDR2 is SMNVEV (reference sequence). The ends were cut back, 3 bases at V and 0 bases at J, with 14 bases in the middle. The CDR3 is 16 amino acids. The CDR3 sequence is CASSFVGDNLNTEAFF. CDR3 nucleotides: TGTGCCAGCAGTTTTGTGGGTGACAACCTGAACACTGAAGCTTTCTTT.

The chain joins TRBV7-6 to TRBJ2-5, with 10 bases identical to TRBD2. Germline V lookup: CDR1 SGHVS, CDR2 FNYEAQ. The ends lost 3 bases at V and 4 bases at J; junction bases unmatched: 5. The CDR3 totals 15 residues. Here the CDR3 DNA reads TGTGCCAGCAGCTTCGAACTAGCGGGACGAGAGACCCAGTACTTC. It encodes CASSFELAGRETQYF.

V gene TRBV5-1 combines with J gene TRBJ2-3; 14 bases fit TRBD2. CDR3 length: 18 amino acids. Losses at the gene ends were 4 bases for V and 7 bases for J; bases not matched to a gene: 14. The germline gives CDR1 SGHRS, CDR2 YFSETQ. CDR3 amino acids: CASSPAPGTSGSTHTQYF. Here the CDR3 DNA reads TGCGCCAGCAGCCCGGCGCCCGGGACTAGCGGGAGTACACATACGCAGTATTTT.

This chain uses TRBV7-9 with TRBJ2-1, with D possibly TRBD2 on 6 matching bases. In germline, CDR1 is SEHNR, CDR2 FQNEAQ (reference sequence). Trimming removed 5 bases at V and 10 bases at J, with 15 bases between. The CDR3 has 13 residues. CDR3 DNA: TGTGCCAGCAGCCCACGGACCCGGGAGGAGCAGTTCTTC. This sequence encodes CASSPRTREEQFF.

The V call is TRBV30, the J call TRBJ1-5, with 7 bases lining up with TRBD1. Germline V gene sequence: CDR1 GTSNPN, CDR2 SVGIG (reference sequence). V dropped 4 bases and J dropped 4; count of bases not matched to a gene: 1. This CDR3 has 12 amino acids. CDR3 bases: TGTGCCTGGAAACAGGGGAATCAGCCCCAGCATTTT. It encodes CAWKQGNQPQHF.

The count of this clone is one. This chain connects TRBV5-1 to TRBJ1-6; TRBD1 might be the D (6 bases). The CDR3 covers 16 residues. The ends were cut back, 0 bases at V and 7 bases at J, with 14 bases in the middle. Germline lookup yields CDR1 SGHRS and CDR2 YFSETQ. CDR3 coding DNA: TGCGCCAGCAGCTTGGAGGGGGGAGGAAGGAATTCACCCCTCCACTTT. Translation: CASSLEGGGRNSPLHF.

The rearrangement uses TRBV7-9 and TRBJ2-5; D is perhaps TRBD1 or TRBD2 (6 bases each). Germline lookup yields CDR1 SEHNR and CDR2 FQNEAQ (reference sequence). The CDR3 consists of 13 residues. V lost 4 bases and J 4 bases, leaving 10 bases between the germline ends. CDR3: CASSWRGLETQYF. The DNA for the CDR3 is TGTGCCAGCAGCTGGAGGGGGTTAGAGACCCAGTACTTC.

This rearrangement joins TRBV11-3 to TRBJ2-2, with 8 bases lining up with TRBD1. CDR1 is SGHNT and CDR2 is YENEEA in the germline V gene. V gave up 5 bases and J gave up 5 bases; unmatched junction bases: 4. The CDR3 is made up of 14 amino acids. This chain's CDR3 is CASSPTGDTGELFF. The CDR3 DNA follows: TGTGCCAGCAGCCCGACAGGGGATACCGGGGAGCTGTTTTTT.